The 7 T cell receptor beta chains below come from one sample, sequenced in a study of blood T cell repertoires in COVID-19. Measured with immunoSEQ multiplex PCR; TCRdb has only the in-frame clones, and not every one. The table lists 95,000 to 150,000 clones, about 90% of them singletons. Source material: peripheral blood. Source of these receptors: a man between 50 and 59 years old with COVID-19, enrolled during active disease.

The CDR3 here is CASSTGGSGANVLTF. For the CDR3, the DNA is TGTGCCAGCAGTACAGGGGGCTCTGGGGCCAACGTCCTGACTTTC. This chain connects TRBV2 to TRBJ2-6, with 8 bases identical to TRBD1. The CDR3 runs to 15 residues. V gave up 5 bases and J gave up 0 bases; unmatched junction bases: 0. The germline gives CDR1 SNHLY, CDR2 FYNNEI.

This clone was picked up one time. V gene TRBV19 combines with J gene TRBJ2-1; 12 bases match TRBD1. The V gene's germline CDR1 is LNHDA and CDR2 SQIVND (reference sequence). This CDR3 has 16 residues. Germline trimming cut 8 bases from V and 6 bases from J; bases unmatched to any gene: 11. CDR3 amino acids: CASGGQGAVGSNEQFF. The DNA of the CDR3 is TGTGCCAGTGGGGGACAGGGGGCCGTCGGGTCCAATGAGCAGTTCTTC.

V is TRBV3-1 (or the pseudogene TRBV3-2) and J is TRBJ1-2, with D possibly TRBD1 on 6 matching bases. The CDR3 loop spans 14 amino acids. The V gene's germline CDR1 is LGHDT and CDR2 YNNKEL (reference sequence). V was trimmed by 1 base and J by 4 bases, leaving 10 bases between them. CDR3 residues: CASSQGGLVYGYTF. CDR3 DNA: TGTGCCAGCAGCCAAGGGGGGCTCGTCTATGGCTACACCTTC.

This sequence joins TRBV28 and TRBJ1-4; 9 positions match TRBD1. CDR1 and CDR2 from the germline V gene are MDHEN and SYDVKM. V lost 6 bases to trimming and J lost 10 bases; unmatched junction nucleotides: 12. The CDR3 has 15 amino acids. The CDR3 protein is CASRITGTGIRKLFF. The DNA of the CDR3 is TGTGCCAGCAGAATAACCGGGACAGGGATAAGAAAACTGTTTTTT.

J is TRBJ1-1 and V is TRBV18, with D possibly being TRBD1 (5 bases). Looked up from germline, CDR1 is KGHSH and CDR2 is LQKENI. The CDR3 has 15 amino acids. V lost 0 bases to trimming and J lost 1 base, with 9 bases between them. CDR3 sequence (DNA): TGTGCCAGCTCACCACCGCAGGGCCCGAACACTGAAGCTTTCTTT. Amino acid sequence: CASSPPQGPNTEAFF.

Written as DNA, the CDR3 is TGTGCCAGCAGCTTGAAGAGCGGATCCTACGAGCAGTACTTC. This sequence encodes CASSLKSGSYEQYF. V gene TRBV7-2 combines with J gene TRBJ2-7; D is possibly TRBD2 (5 bases). The CDR3 has 14 amino acids. Germline V lookup: CDR1 SGHTA, CDR2 FQGNSA. V dropped 3 bases and J dropped 1 base, with 10 bases sitting between them.

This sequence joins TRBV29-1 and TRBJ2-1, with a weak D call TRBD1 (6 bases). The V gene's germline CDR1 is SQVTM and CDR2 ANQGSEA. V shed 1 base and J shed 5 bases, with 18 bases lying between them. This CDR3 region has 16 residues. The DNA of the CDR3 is TGCAGCGTTGAAGGGCGTACTCGGACAGACCACAATGAGCAGTTCTTC. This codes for CSVEGRTRTDHNEQFF.